The present TCR beta chain was sequenced within a study of shared clonotypes between healthy human individuals. As defined, naive CD8 cells were CD45RO-negative and positively selected for CCR7, with terminally differentiated effector memory CD45RA+ cells excluded. Each cell subset's genomic DNA was divided evenly among several immunoSEQ plates. Original methodology: From ImmunoSEQ came sequences covering only the junction and carrying no quality scores, so filtering differed. This table comes from immunoSEQ multiplex PCR, and its TCRdb copy is limited to in-frame clones, with some not included. V and J calls and clone size are copied from that table; D and trimming were computed from the DNA. Of around 2,000,000 clones listed, approximately 94% are singletons. Sequenced input: naive CD8+ T cells sorted from blood. The sequence was obtained from a man between 18 and 35 years old in good health.

DNA of the CDR3: TGTGCCAGCAGTGAACGGGACAGGTTCTCCTATAATTCACCCCTCCACTTT. This gives the protein CASSERDRFSYNSPLHF. The V call is TRBV6-1, the J call TRBJ1-6; 8 bases are shared with TRBD1. The germline V gene has CDR1 MNHNS and CDR2 SASEGT. J was trimmed by 0 bases and V by 2 bases; bases with no gene match: 3. The CDR3 extends over 17 amino acids.